This entry lists 18 T cell receptor beta chains sequenced from one sample in a study of CD8+ T cells in alopecia areata. Documented treatment: oral pan-JAK inhibitor, 5-10 mg twice daily. cDNA prepared by RNA extraction and subsequent reverse transcription served as the template for sequencing. Using immunoSEQ multiplex PCR, the repertoire was profiled, and TCRdb retains in-frame clones only, with some absent. The sample consists of over 250,000 clones, 60% of them appearing once. The sequencing here drew on CD4+ T cells sorted from blood, taken between weeks 51 and 54, from a patient treated with tofacitinib. Every receptor here comes from a human donor with alopecia areata.

V gene TRBV5-6 combines with J gene TRBJ1-1; TRBD1 aligns across 8 bases. Germline assignment: CDR1 SGHDT and CDR2 YYEEEE. The trim removed 4 bases at V and 4 bases at J, leaving 6 bases unmatched. The CDR3 spans 14 residues. The CDR3 nucleotides read TGTGCCAGCAGCCCGAGGACAGGGTTCACTGAAGCTTTCTTT. This translates into CASSPRTGFTEAFF.

This clone came up a few times. The V gene is TRBV7-3, the J gene TRBJ2-1; the D call may be TRBD1 or TRBD2 (5 bases each). V lost 1 base and J 9 bases, leaving 10 bases between the germline ends. The germline gives CDR1 SGHTA, CDR2 FQGTGA. This CDR3 spans 13 amino acids. Written as DNA, the CDR3 is TGTGCCAGCAGCTTAAGACGGGGCAGTGAGCAGTTCTTC. This codes for CASSLRRGSEQFF.

This chain joins TRBV7-7 and TRBJ2-5, with TRBD1 matching 8 bases. Germline values: CDR1 SSHAT, CDR2 FNYEAQ (reference sequence). This CDR3 comprises 14 residues. The chain's CDR3 is CAITDRVNWETQYF. In DNA form, the CDR3 reads TGTGCTATTACGGACAGGGTGAATTGGGAGACCCAGTACTTC.

V gene TRBV30 combines with J gene TRBJ1-1, with D hard to call. This CDR3 has 10 residues. Trimming took 3 bases from V and 10 from J, leaving 9 bases between them. CDR1 and CDR2 (germline): GTSNPN, SVGIG (reference sequence). The CDR3 bases are TGTGCCTGGAGGGAAGTGCGAGCTTTCTTT. This translates into CAWREVRAFF.

This chain links TRBV9 with TRBJ2-7, with TRBD1 matching over 10 bases. V was pared by 4 bases and J by 6 bases, with 10 bases of the junction left unmatched. The CDR3 spans 15 residues. In germline, CDR1 is SGDLS, CDR2 YYNGEE. This chain's CDR3 is CASSPRTGGHLEQYF. Here the CDR3 DNA reads TGTGCCAGCAGCCCTCGGACAGGGGGGCACCTCGAGCAGTACTTC.

The chain joins TRBV29-1 to TRBJ1-2; 9 nucleotides match TRBD1. The CDR3 is made up of 14 amino acids. The V segment lost 7 bases and the J segment 4 bases; nucleotides outside the gene matches: 10. CDR1 is SQVTM, CDR2 ANQGSEA, per germline. In DNA form, the CDR3 reads TGCAGCGCCTCGACAGGGGGGGATGGCTATGGCTACACCTTC. Translated, it gives CSASTGGDGYGYTF.

This chain joins TRBV7-6 and TRBJ2-5; D possibly matches TRBD1 or TRBD2 (5 bases each). The CDR3 covers 16 residues. Germline-derived CDR1 and CDR2 are SGHVS and FNYEAQ. Trimming removed 0 bases at V and 1 base at J, with 12 bases between. The CDR3: CASSLARGATQETQYF. CDR3 nucleotide sequence: TGTGCCAGCAGCTTAGCTCGAGGGGCCACCCAAGAGACCCAGTACTTC.

This chain links TRBV5-6 with TRBJ2-1; D gene uncertain. Germline CDR1 reads SGHDT; CDR2 reads YYEEEE. The length of the CDR3 is 11 residues. The V end was cut by 1 base, the J end by 8 bases, with 4 bases between. In nucleotides, the CDR3 is TGTGCCAGCAGCTTGCTCGATGAGCAGTTCTTC. Translation gives CASSLLDEQFF.

The chain uses TRBV5-1 and TRBJ1-1, with D uncertain. The CDR3 runs to 13 residues. V was clipped by 0 bases and J by 0 bases, with 3 bases between them. Germline values: CDR1 SGHRS, CDR2 YFSETQ. The CDR3, as DNA: TGCGCCAGCAGCTTGGCTGTGAACACTGAAGCTTTCTTT. This encodes CASSLAVNTEAFF.

The J gene is TRBJ2-5, the V gene TRBV7-8; perhaps TRBD2 as D (7 bases). This CDR3 spans 14 amino acids. In germline, CDR1 is SGHVS, CDR2 FQNEAQ. V was cut by 1 base and J by 7 bases, with 13 bases left in between. The CDR3 reads CASSLVGLGGTQYF. In DNA form, the CDR3 reads TGTGCCAGCAGCTTAGTAGGACTAGGGGGGACCCAGTACTTC.

This clone was seen a handful of times. The rearrangement links TRBV10-3 to TRBJ2-3, with D unclear. CDR1 and CDR2 (germline): ENHRY, SYGVKD. V was pared by 2 bases and J by 3 bases, with 0 bases between. This CDR3 has 11 residues. This chain's CDR3 is CAISETDTQYF. The CDR3 DNA follows: TGTGCCATCAGTGAGACAGATACGCAGTATTTT.

This clone came up a few times. The chain links TRBV6-4 to TRBJ2-2; TRBD2 is a possible D gene (5 bases). V was trimmed by 6 bases and J by 4 bases, leaving 12 bases between them. Germline V CDR1 and CDR2: MRHNA, SNTAGT. This CDR3 has 14 amino acids. The CDR3 DNA reads as TGTGCCAGCAGCGCTCTAGCAGCCACCGGGGAGCTGTTTTTT. This translates into CASSALAATGELFF.

The chain is built from TRBV21-1 and TRBJ2-4. TRBV21-1 is a listed pseudogene. CDR3 length: 14 residues. CDR3 DNA: TGTGCCAGCAGCAAAGGGTTAGCCAAAAACATTCAGTACTTC. This encodes CASSKGLAKNIQYF.

This rearrangement joins TRBV5-1 to TRBJ2-7; 10 bases fit TRBD1. The V gene's germline CDR1 is SGHRS and CDR2 YFSETQ. The CDR3 contains 15 residues. J was trimmed by 5 bases and V by 0 bases; bases with no gene match: 5. CDR3 nucleotides: TGCGCCAGCAGCTTGGCGGGACAGGGGACGCACGAGCAGTACTTC. This gives the protein CASSLAGQGTHEQYF. Based on the CDR3 plus reference TRBV5-1 and TRBJ2-7, the full variable domain is KAGVTQTPRYLIKTRGQQVTLSCSPISGHRSVSWYQQTPGQGLQFLFEYFSETQRNKGNFPGRFSGRQFSNSRSEMNVSTLELGDSALYLCASSLAGQGTHEQYFGPGTRLTVT.

The chain combines TRBV29-1 with TRBJ2-3, with no clear D. Germline V gene lookup returns CDR1 SQVTM and CDR2 ANQGSEA. The CDR3 has 14 residues. Trimming stripped 7 bases from V and 2 bases from J, with 16 bases between. CDR3 residues: CSAGRPNPTDTQYF. DNA of the CDR3: TGCAGCGCTGGGCGCCCTAACCCCACAGATACGCAGTATTTT.

This clone has only a few counts. This chain connects TRBV7-3 to TRBJ2-5; D may match TRBD1 or TRBD2 (5 bases each). The CDR3 is 13 amino acids. Germline-derived CDR1 and CDR2 are SGHTA and FQGTGA. The V end lost 5 bases, the J end lost 5 bases, and 12 bases lay between the germline ends. DNA for the CDR3: TGTGCCAGCAGCAGGGGACGTGGGGAGACCCAGTACTTC. It specifies CASSRGRGETQYF.

The CDR3 protein is CASGYSGANVLTF. CDR3 sequence (DNA): TGTGCCAGCGGTTACTCTGGGGCCAACGTCCTGACTTTC. This rearrangement joins TRBV7-9 to TRBJ2-6; D unresolved. Trimming took 8 bases from V and 0 from J, leaving 5 bases between them. Germline loops: CDR1 SEHNR, CDR2 FQNEAQ (reference sequence). The CDR3 has 13 residues.

V and J are TRBV5-1 and TRBJ2-2, with 7 bases identical to TRBD1. V dropped 4 bases and J dropped 7; count of bases not matched to a gene: 7. Germline loops: CDR1 SGHRS, CDR2 YFSETQ. The CDR3 consists of 14 residues. The CDR3 reads CASSTDRDGGELFF. In nucleotides, the CDR3 is TGCGCCAGCAGCACCGACAGGGATGGCGGGGAGCTGTTTTTT.